The entry below gives a single T cell receptor (beta chain) sequence along with its context. V was pared by 5 bases and J by 0 bases, with 6 bases between. The length of the CDR3 is 13 residues. CDR1 SEHNR and CDR2 FQNEAQ come from the germline V gene (reference sequence). The data derive from a study of OX40 agonist ivuxolimab in advanced cancers. About the research overall: Patients were treated with ivuxolimab, an agonistic anti-OX40 (CD134) antibody. Aged about 20 to 85 with a mean of roughly 63 years, they were almost 85% male.

Sequenced by immunoSEQ multiplex PCR; TCRdb stores in-frame clones only, minus some. The sample has tens of thousands of clones, less than 95% seen once. This TCR came from an adult with an advanced solid tumor such as melanoma, head and neck, liver or kidney cancer. The sample was CD4+ or CD8+ T cells sorted from blood, taken in a trial of the OX40 agonist ivuxolimab. V and J are TRBV7-9 and TRBJ2-3; D gene ambiguous. CDR3 sequence (DNA): TGTGCCAGCAGCCCGGACAGCACAGATACGCAGTATTTT. It encodes CASSPDSTDTQYF.